Presented here are 8 T cell receptor beta chains from one specimen sequenced in a study of Graves' ophthalmopathy and Graves' hyperthyroidism. Amplification of TCR beta CDR3 regions used RNA transcripts. The first round was an RT-PCR with HTBI primers, and the second round was a multiplex PCR. Via MiXCR, TCRdb re-called the multiplex PCR reads, giving one row per CDR3 protein. The top ten clones hold roughly 7% of a sample with about 390,000 distinct CDR3 sequences, 15% of them seen once. The sample consisted of peripheral blood. These receptors were obtained from a woman under 30 with stable Graves' hyperthyroidism.

This clonotype showed up many times. The genes are TRBV19 and TRBJ1-2; 10 bases align to TRBD1. The CDR3 loop spans 16 amino acids. CDR1 is LNHDA, CDR2 SQIVND, per germline (reference sequence). V lost 6 bases and J lost 8; bases outside the gene matches: 15. The CDR3 here is CASSLIPGQGLSGYTF. CDR3 sequence (DNA): TGTGCCAGTAGCCTCATACCGGGACAGGGGCTAAGCGGCTACACCTTC.

In its sample, this clonotype was seen many times. The V gene is TRBV12-3 or TRBV12-4, the J gene TRBJ1-5, with 8 bases that match TRBD1. The CDR3 is made up of 15 amino acids. The junction had 4 bases not matched to a gene; V was cut back by 2 bases and J by 4 bases. The CDR3 sequence: CASSLQGQVNQPQHF. CDR3 nucleotides: TGTGCCAGCAGTTTACAGGGACAGGTAAATCAGCCCCAGCATTTT.

At least ten counts were recorded for this clonotype. The CDR3 region has the DNA TGCAGTGCTAGAGATCCGTTAGCTGGCTACGAGCAGTACTTC. Translating gives CSARDPLAGYEQYF. The chain couples TRBV20-1 to TRBJ2-7; no reliable D call. Trimming took 0 bases from V and 3 from J, leaving 12 bases between them. Looked up from germline, CDR1 is DFQATT and CDR2 is SNEGSKA (reference sequence). CDR3 size: 14 residues.

This clonotype was seen ten or more times. The rearrangement uses TRBV24-1 and TRBJ1-1, with a weak D call TRBD1 (6 bases). This CDR3 is built from 13 residues. In germline, CDR1 is KGHDR, CDR2 SFDVKD. With 7 bases removed from V and 3 bases from J, the gap between germline ends came to 11 bases. As DNA, the CDR3 is TGTGCCACCAGGGCCAAGGGGGACACTGAAGCTTTCTTT. Its protein product is CATRAKGDTEAFF.

To note about this clonotype: Possible read error: a much larger clone is one base away. The chain links TRBV12-3 or TRBV12-4 to TRBJ1-5; D is uncertain. The CDR3 loop spans 14 amino acids. V gave up 10 bases and J gave up 9 bases, with 22 bases separating them. CDR3: CANRSAGGYRPQHF. Here the CDR3 DNA reads TGTGCCAACCGATCTGCAGGAGGGTATCGGCCCCAGCATTTT.

Many counts were recorded for this clonotype. The rearrangement links TRBV27 to TRBJ2-2; D not certain. V lost 6 bases and J 7 bases, leaving 15 bases between the germline ends. This CDR3 is 14 amino acids long. Germline V gene lookup returns CDR1 MNHEY and CDR2 SMNVEV (reference sequence). CDR3 sequence (DNA): TGTGCCAGCAGCCCGTTGGATGAGGTCGGGGAGCTGTTTTTT. Its protein product is CASSPLDEVGELFF.

This clonotype appeared a few times. The rearrangement uses TRBV6-1 and TRBJ2-1, with 12 bases identical to TRBD2. With 8 bases clipped from V and 4 bases from J, the junction kept 6 bases outside the gene matches. The CDR3 length is 15 residues. The germline gives CDR1 MNHNS, CDR2 SASEGT. CDR3 DNA sequence: TGTGCCAGCGTGGGGGGACTAGCGGGTTACAATGAGCAGTTCTTC. It encodes CASVGGLAGYNEQFF.

There are many counts of this clonotype. This sequence joins TRBV6-5 and TRBJ2-5, with D possibly TRBD1 on 5 matching bases. The germline CDR1 and CDR2 sequences are MNHEY and SVGAGI. The CDR3 runs to 12 residues. Between the trimmed V and J ends, which lost 7 bases and 3 bases, there was a span of 9 bases. This CDR3 is CASTGREETQYF. The CDR3 DNA reads TGTGCCAGCACTGGCAGGGAAGAGACCCAGTACTTC.